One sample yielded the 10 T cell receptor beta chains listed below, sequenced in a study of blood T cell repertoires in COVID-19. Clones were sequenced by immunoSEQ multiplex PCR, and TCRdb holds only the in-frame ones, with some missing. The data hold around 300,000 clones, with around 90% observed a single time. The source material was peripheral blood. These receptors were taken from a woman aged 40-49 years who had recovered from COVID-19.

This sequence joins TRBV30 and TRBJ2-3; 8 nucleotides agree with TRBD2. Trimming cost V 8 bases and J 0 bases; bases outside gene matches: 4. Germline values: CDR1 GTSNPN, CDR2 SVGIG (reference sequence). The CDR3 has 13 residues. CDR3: CALSGSSTDTQYF. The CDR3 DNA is TGTGCCCTCAGCGGGAGCAGCACAGATACGCAGTATTTT.

Here the CDR3 reads CASSLRLAASTDTQYF. DNA for the CDR3: TGTGCCAGCAGCCTCCGTTTAGCGGCTAGCACAGATACGCAGTATTTT. The chain carries TRBV14 and TRBJ2-3, with a possible D match to TRBD2 (6 bases). Germline CDR1 and CDR2: SGHDN and FVKESK. V was clipped by 4 bases and J by 0 bases, with 14 bases between them. The CDR3 loop spans 16 amino acids.

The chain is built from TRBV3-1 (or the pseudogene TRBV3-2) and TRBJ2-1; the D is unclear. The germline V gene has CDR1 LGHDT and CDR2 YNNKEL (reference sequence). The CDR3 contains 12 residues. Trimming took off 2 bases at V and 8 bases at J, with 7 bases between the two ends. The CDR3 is CASSQSRYEQFF. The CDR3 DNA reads TGTGCCAGCAGCCAATCTAGGTATGAGCAGTTCTTC.

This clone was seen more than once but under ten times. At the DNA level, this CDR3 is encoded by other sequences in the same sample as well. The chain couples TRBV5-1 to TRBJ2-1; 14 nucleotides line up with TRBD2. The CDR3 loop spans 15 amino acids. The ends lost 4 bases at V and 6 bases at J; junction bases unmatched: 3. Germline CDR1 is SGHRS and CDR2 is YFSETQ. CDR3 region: CASSPGLAGVNEQFF. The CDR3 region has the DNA TGCGCCAGCAGCCCGGGACTAGCGGGAGTCAATGAGCAGTTCTTC.

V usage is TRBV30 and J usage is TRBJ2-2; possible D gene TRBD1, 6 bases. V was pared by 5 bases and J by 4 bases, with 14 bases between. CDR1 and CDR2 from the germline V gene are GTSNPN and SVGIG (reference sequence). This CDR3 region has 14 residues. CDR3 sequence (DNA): TGTGCCTGGGCACCAGGGGTCGGCACCGGGGAGCTGTTTTTT. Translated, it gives CAWAPGVGTGELFF. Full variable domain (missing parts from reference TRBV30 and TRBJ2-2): SQTIHQWPATLVQPVGSPLSLECTVEGTSNPNLYWYRQAAGRGLQLLFYSVGIGQISSEVPQNLSASRPQDRQFILSSKKLLLSDSGFYLCAWAPGVGTGELFFGEGSRLTVL.

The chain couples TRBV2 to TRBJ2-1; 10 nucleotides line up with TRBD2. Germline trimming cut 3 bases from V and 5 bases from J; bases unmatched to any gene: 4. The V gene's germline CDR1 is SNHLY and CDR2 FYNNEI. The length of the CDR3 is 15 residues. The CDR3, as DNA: TGTGCCAGCAGTGACGAGACTAGCGGGCACAATGAGCAGTTCTTC. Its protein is CASSDETSGHNEQFF.

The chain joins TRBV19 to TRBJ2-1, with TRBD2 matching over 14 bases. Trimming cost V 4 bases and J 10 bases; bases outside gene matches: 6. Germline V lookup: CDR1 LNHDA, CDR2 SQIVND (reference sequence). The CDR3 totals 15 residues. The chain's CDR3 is CASSNPGLAGEEQFF. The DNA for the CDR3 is TGTGCCAGTAGTAACCCGGGACTAGCGGGAGAAGAGCAGTTCTTC.

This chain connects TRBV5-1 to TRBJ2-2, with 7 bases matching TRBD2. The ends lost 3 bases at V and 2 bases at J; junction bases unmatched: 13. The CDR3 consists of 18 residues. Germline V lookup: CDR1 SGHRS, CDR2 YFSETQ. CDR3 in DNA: TGCGCCAGCAGCTGGAGGCCCACCGGGACTACAAACACCGGGGAGCTGTTTTTT. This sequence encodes CASSWRPTGTTNTGELFF.

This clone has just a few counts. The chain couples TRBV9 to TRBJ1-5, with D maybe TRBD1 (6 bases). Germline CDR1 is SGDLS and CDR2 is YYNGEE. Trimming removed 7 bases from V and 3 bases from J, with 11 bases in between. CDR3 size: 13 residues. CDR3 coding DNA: TGTGCCAGCCGTGGACAGTTCAATCAGCCCCAGCATTTT. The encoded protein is CASRGQFNQPQHF.

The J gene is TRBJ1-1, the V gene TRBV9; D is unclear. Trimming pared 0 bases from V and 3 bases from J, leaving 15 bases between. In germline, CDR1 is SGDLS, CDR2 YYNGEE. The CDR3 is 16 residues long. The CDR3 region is CASSVGVVGADTEAFF. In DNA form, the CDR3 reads TGTGCCAGCAGCGTAGGGGTTGTGGGCGCCGACACTGAAGCTTTCTTT.